These 32 T cell receptor beta chains came from one sample sequenced in a study of Ad26.COV2.S vaccination and SARS-CoV-2 variants. This table comes from immunoSEQ multiplex PCR, and its TCRdb copy is limited to in-frame clones, with some not included. The sample yields 400,000 or so clones, roughly nine tenths seen once. The treatment denotes: 15 to 20 received Ad26.COV2.S at low or high dose, single or two shots; about 5 received placebo; per-sample allocation not given. Day 63 following the first vaccine or placebo injection was when the samples were taken. The sequencing used peripheral blood, collected in a trial of Ad26.COV2.S vaccine versus placebo. All receptors come from a person between 18 and 60 years old who received the Ad26.COV2.S COVID-19 vaccine or a placebo.

The chain links TRBV3-1 (or the pseudogene TRBV3-2) to TRBJ1-5, with 7 bases that match TRBD1. The junction had 9 bases not matched to a gene; V was cut back by 2 bases and J by 11 bases. CDR3 length equals 14 residues. Germline V CDR1 and CDR2: LGHDT, YNNKEL (reference sequence). CDR3 amino acids: CASSQTPGQKSQHF. Here the CDR3 DNA reads TGTGCCAGCAGCCAAACCCCGGGACAGAAGTCCCAGCATTTT.

V and J are TRBV6-5 and TRBJ1-5; D not certain. The CDR3 loop spans 13 amino acids. Trimming cost V 1 base and J 4 bases, with 5 bases left between them. Germline loops: CDR1 MNHEY, CDR2 SVGAGI. This CDR3 reads CASSYFPNQPQHF. The CDR3 DNA follows: TGTGCCAGCAGTTACTTTCCGAATCAGCCCCAGCATTTT.

CDR3 sequence: CATRGGDLTDTQYF. The CDR3 nucleotides read TGTGCCACCAGGGGGGGGGACCTCACAGATACGCAGTATTTT. The chain uses TRBV6-6 and TRBJ2-3; TRBD1 or TRBD2 may be the D gene (7 bases each). This CDR3 comprises 14 residues. Germline values: CDR1 MNHNY, CDR2 SVGAGI (reference sequence). With 10 bases removed from V and 2 bases from J, the gap between germline ends came to 16 bases.

The CDR3 spells CASSLAAGGGLNTEAFF. Written as DNA, the CDR3 is TGCGCCAGCAGCCTCGCAGCAGGGGGGGGTTTGAACACTGAAGCTTTCTTT. This chain connects TRBV4-1 to TRBJ1-1; 7 bases line up with TRBD1. CDR3 length: 17 residues. Trimming at V came to 4 bases and at J to 0 bases, leaving 11 bases not matched to a gene. CDR1 and CDR2 from the germline V gene are MGHRA and YSYEKL.

The chain has TRBV10-2 and TRBJ2-3; 8 nucleotides agree with TRBD1. The CDR3 spans 15 residues. The germline V gene has CDR1 WSHSY and CDR2 SAAADI. V trimming: 0 bases; J trimming: 5 bases; junction bases outside the gene matches: 4. The CDR3 nucleotides are TGCGCCAGCAGTGAGTCCACAGGGGGTGGAGATACGCAGTATTTT. Amino acids: CASSESTGGGDTQYF.

The rearrangement joins TRBV27 to TRBJ1-1; 12 positions agree with TRBD1. The V segment lost 0 bases and the J segment 0 bases; nucleotides outside the gene matches: 5. The CDR3 contains 18 residues. Germline lookup yields CDR1 MNHEY and CDR2 SMNVEV (reference sequence). The CDR3: CASSLSGQGATLNTEAFF. CDR3 bases: TGTGCCAGCAGTTTATCGGGACAGGGGGCCACCCTGAACACTGAAGCTTTCTTT.

The chain links TRBV27 to TRBJ2-2; the D gene could be TRBD1 or TRBD2 (5 bases each). The CDR3 runs 15 residues. Germline values: CDR1 MNHEY, CDR2 SMNVEV (reference sequence). Between the trimmed V and J ends, which lost 1 base and 7 bases, there was a span of 13 bases. CDR3 DNA: TGTGCCAGCAGTTTATTAGGCAGGGACGACGGGGAGCTGTTTTTT. Its protein product is CASSLLGRDDGELFF.

This clone was seen a single time. The chain combines TRBV11-2 with TRBJ2-7, with D perhaps TRBD1 (6 bases). The CDR3 length is 13 residues. Germline V CDR1 and CDR2: SGHAT, FQNNGV. Trimming removed 4 bases at V and 6 bases at J, with 13 bases between. CDR3 sequence (DNA): TGTGCCAGCAGCTCCCCCCGGACAGTCGAGCAGTACTTC. This sequence encodes CASSSPRTVEQYF.

The chain employs TRBV19 and TRBJ1-3; the match to TRBD1 covers 8 bases. Germline CDR1 is LNHDA and CDR2 is SQIVND (reference sequence). The CDR3 runs 17 residues. V lost 5 bases to trimming and J lost 0 bases; unmatched junction nucleotides: 9. This CDR3 reads CASSFMGQENSGNTIYF. The CDR3 nucleotides are TGTGCCAGTAGTTTCATGGGACAGGAGAACTCTGGAAACACCATATATTTT.

The chain combines TRBV6-2 or TRBV6-3 with TRBJ1-1; D is uncertain. Germline CDR1 and CDR2: MNHEY and SVGEGT. V was cut by 5 bases and J by 11 bases, with 15 bases left in between. The CDR3 spans 12 residues. CDR3 amino acids: CASSQSFNLAFF. Here the CDR3 DNA reads TGTGCCAGCAGTCAATCTTTCAACTTGGCTTTCTTT.

CDR3 amino acids: CASSLARVLRVEATEAFF. The CDR3 nucleotides are TGTGCCAGCAGCTTGGCCAGAGTCTTAAGGGTTGAGGCGACTGAAGCTTTCTTT. The chain joins TRBV5-6 to TRBJ1-1; D unclear. Germline V lookup: CDR1 SGHDT, CDR2 YYEEEE. This CDR3 region has 18 residues. Trimming removed 0 bases at V and 5 bases at J, with 23 bases between.

The chain carries TRBV28 and TRBJ1-5; TRBD1 agrees at 7 bases. J was trimmed by 0 bases and V by 6 bases; bases with no gene match: 5. Germline V gene sequence: CDR1 MDHEN, CDR2 SYDVKM. The CDR3 consists of 15 residues. CDR3 sequence (DNA): TGTGCCAGCAGCGAGGGGACAGCTAGCAATCAGCCCCAGCATTTT. Amino acids: CASSEGTASNQPQHF.

The chain employs TRBV30 and TRBJ1-1; tentatively, D is TRBD1 (5 bases). CDR3 length: 13 amino acids. CDR1 and CDR2 from the germline V gene are GTSNPN and SVGIG (reference sequence). Trimming pared 7 bases from V and 4 bases from J, leaving 16 bases between. CDR3 coding DNA: TGTGCCTTCCTATGGGGCGCAGTCACTGAAGCTTTCTTT. This codes for CAFLWGAVTEAFF.

The chain carries TRBV7-9 and TRBJ1-1; 10 nucleotides align to TRBD1. The CDR3 spans 15 residues. V dropped 5 bases and J dropped 6; count of bases not matched to a gene: 9. The germline CDR1 and CDR2 sequences are SEHNR and FQNEAQ (reference sequence). The CDR3 region is CASSLETGGSPEAFF. In DNA, the CDR3 is TGTGCCAGCAGCCTAGAGACAGGGGGCAGCCCTGAAGCTTTCTTT.

This chain connects TRBV5-1 to TRBJ2-7; 8 bases map to TRBD1. The germline gives CDR1 SGHRS, CDR2 YFSETQ. The V gene end was trimmed by 4 bases and the J gene end by 5 bases; junction bases not matched to a gene: 8. The CDR3 covers 14 residues. The CDR3 sequence is CASSIGQGLDEQYF. The CDR3 nucleotides read TGCGCCAGCAGCATAGGACAGGGTCTCGACGAGCAGTACTTC.

This sequence joins TRBV4-3 and TRBJ1-3, with D hard to call. V shed 2 bases and J shed 4 bases, with 9 bases lying between them. Germline V CDR1 and CDR2: LGHNA, YSLEER. This CDR3 region has 14 residues. The CDR3 nucleotides read TGCGCCAGCAGCCAAAATAGCGACGGAAACACCATATATTTT. Translated, it gives CASSQNSDGNTIYF.

The chain's CDR3 is CASSSSRSRRYGYTF. The CDR3 DNA sequence: TGTGCCAGCAGCTCTAGCAGGAGCCGGCGCTATGGCTACACCTTC. The rearrangement links TRBV7-9 to TRBJ1-2; D unresolved. There are 15 residues in the CDR3. V dropped 4 bases and J dropped 4 bases, with 16 bases sitting between them. In germline, CDR1 is SEHNR, CDR2 FQNEAQ (reference sequence).

The V call is TRBV4-3, the J call TRBJ2-1, with 8 bases that match TRBD1. The V segment lost 1 base and the J segment 4 bases; nucleotides outside the gene matches: 3. The CDR3 is 15 amino acids. Germline assignment: CDR1 LGHNA and CDR2 YSLEER. The chain's CDR3 is CASSQGTGQYNEQFF. The CDR3 DNA reads as TGCGCCAGCAGCCAAGGGACAGGGCAGTACAATGAGCAGTTCTTC.

V usage is TRBV2 and J usage is TRBJ2-3; 7 bases are shared with TRBD1. CDR1 and CDR2 (germline): SNHLY, FYNNEI. The CDR3 is 17 residues long. The V segment lost 10 bases and the J segment 7 bases; nucleotides outside the gene matches: 23. The CDR3 nucleotides read TGTGCCACCGTTAACCCACAGGGGCCACATCCCCCTTATACGCAGTATTTT. Amino acids: CATVNPQGPHPPYTQYF.

This chain links TRBV2 with TRBJ2-3; tentatively, D is TRBD1 (5 bases). CDR1 is SNHLY, CDR2 FYNNEI, per germline. The CDR3 consists of 13 residues. Trimming took 8 bases from V and 6 from J, leaving 15 bases between them. The CDR3, as DNA: TGTGCCAGCTGCGCAATAGGGGTGGATACGCAGTATTTT. As protein: CASCAIGVDTQYF. The full variable domain, in which reference TRBV2 and TRBJ2-3 provide the parts outside the CDR3, is EPEVTQTPSHQVTQMGQEVILRCVPISNHLYFYWYRQILGQKVEFLVSFYNNEISEKSEIFDDQFSVERPDGSNFTLKIRSTKLEDSAMYFCASCAIGVDTQYFGPGTRLTVL.

The rearrangement links TRBV5-1 to TRBJ2-7; D remains unclear. Looked up from germline, CDR1 is SGHRS and CDR2 is YFSETQ. The CDR3 is 13 residues long. Trimming took 0 bases from V and 4 from J, leaving 8 bases between them. Written as DNA, the CDR3 is TGCGCCAGCAGCTTGGCCTCAGGTTACGAGCAGTACTTC. Residues: CASSLASGYEQYF.

The rearrangement uses TRBV6-5 and TRBJ2-7, with 7 nucleotides matching TRBD1. V lost 6 bases, J lost 2 bases, and 7 bases stayed unmatched. This CDR3 region has 14 residues. Germline V lookup: CDR1 MNHEY, CDR2 SVGAGI. The CDR3 region has the DNA TGTGCCAGCAGCTTAGACAGGGTCGCCTACGAGCAGTACTTC. Translating gives CASSLDRVAYEQYF.

This chain joins TRBV6-5 and TRBJ2-3; possibly TRBD2 for D (5 bases). Trimming took 2 bases from V and 2 from J, leaving 8 bases between them. The V gene's germline CDR1 is MNHEY and CDR2 SVGAGI. The CDR3 runs to 14 residues. CDR3 protein: CASSYTSITDTQYF. CDR3 DNA sequence: TGTGCCAGCAGTTACACTAGTATCACAGATACGCAGTATTTT.

The V gene is TRBV29-1, the J gene TRBJ2-1; weak D call: TRBD1 (6 bases). The CDR3 length is 16 residues. Germline assignment: CDR1 SQVTM and CDR2 ANQGSEA. V dropped 2 bases and J dropped 1 base, with 15 bases sitting between them. The CDR3 sequence is CSVEIPRQASYNEQFF. The CDR3 DNA reads TGCAGCGTTGAAATCCCCAGACAGGCTTCCTACAATGAGCAGTTCTTC.

CDR3 region: CASSPLGFYGYTF. The CDR3 nucleotides read TGTGCCAGCAGCCCCCTTGGATTCTATGGCTACACCTTC. J is TRBJ1-2 and V is TRBV3-1 (or the pseudogene TRBV3-2); D unclear. Germline lookup yields CDR1 LGHDT and CDR2 YNNKEL (reference sequence). V gave up 4 bases and J gave up 4 bases, with 10 bases separating them. This CDR3 is 13 amino acids long.

This rearrangement joins TRBV6-5 to TRBJ1-4; possibly TRBD1 for D (6 bases). The germline CDR1 and CDR2 sequences are MNHEY and SVGAGI. The CDR3 has 16 residues. Trimming took off 0 bases at V and 7 bases at J, with 15 bases between the two ends. The CDR3 loop reads CASSYSIPGAGEKLFF. In DNA form, the CDR3 reads TGTGCCAGCAGTTACTCGATACCGGGGGCTGGTGAAAAACTGTTTTTT.

A note on this clone: Other DNA sequences in this sample translate to the same CDR3. The chain recombines TRBV9 with TRBJ1-1, with no clear D. Trimming removed 0 bases at V and 2 bases at J, with 5 bases between. From germline, CDR1 is SGDLS and CDR2 YYNGEE. The length of the CDR3 is 13 residues. The chain's CDR3 is CASSVAANTEAFF. The CDR3 DNA reads TGTGCCAGCAGCGTAGCCGCTAACACTGAAGCTTTCTTT.

The rearrangement joins TRBV12-3 or TRBV12-4 to TRBJ1-1; D is perhaps TRBD1 (5 bases). This CDR3 has 13 amino acids. V shed 2 bases and J shed 11 bases, with 15 bases lying between them. CDR3 sequence (DNA): TGTGCCAGCAGTTTACTGGCAGGGAAAAAGGCTTTCTTT. This gives the protein CASSLLAGKKAFF.

The chain employs TRBV3-1 (or the pseudogene TRBV3-2) and TRBJ1-2; D gene unclear. Trimming removed 0 bases at V and 1 base at J, with 15 bases between. The CDR3 contains 17 residues. The germline V gene encodes CDR1 LGHDT and CDR2 YNNKEL (reference sequence). The CDR3 nucleotides are TGTGCCAGCAGCCAAGAGGGAACAGCGGCCCTTAACTATGGCTACACCTTC. It yields the protein CASSQEGTAALNYGYTF.

The chain carries TRBV2 and TRBJ1-1; D ambiguous. V lost 6 bases and J 1 base, leaving 9 bases between the germline ends. Germline-derived CDR1 and CDR2 are SNHLY and FYNNEI. This CDR3 is 13 amino acids long. Written as DNA, the CDR3 is TGTGCCAGCAGGACGCAGGAGAACACTGAAGCTTTCTTT. Translated, it gives CASRTQENTEAFF.

The V and J genes are TRBV24-1 and TRBJ2-2, with a possible D match to TRBD2 (6 bases). The V and J ends lost 4 bases and 5 bases respectively, with 19 bases between them. There are 17 residues in the CDR3. CDR1 and CDR2 from the germline V gene are KGHDR and SFDVKD. The CDR3: CATSDQTSNLLTGELFF. The CDR3 nucleotides are TGTGCCACCAGTGACCAAACTAGCAACCTTTTGACCGGGGAGCTGTTTTTT.

This clone was observed a single time. V usage is TRBV27 and J usage is TRBJ1-2; possibly TRBD1 for D (5 bases). CDR1 MNHEY and CDR2 SMNVEV come from the germline V gene (reference sequence). This CDR3 contains 14 residues. The ends were cut back, 7 bases at V and 7 bases at J, with 19 bases in the middle. CDR3 DNA: TGTGCCAGCAACAAGAGCGGGGGGGGACGTGGCTACACCTTC. This translates into CASNKSGGGRGYTF.